This section outlines one T cell receptor (beta chain) sequence together with its context. Using immunoSEQ multiplex PCR, the repertoire was profiled, and TCRdb retains in-frame clones only, with some absent. The repertoire includes just under 95,000 clones, under 90% of them detected once, and over 15% sits in the top ten. This sample was included in a study of blood T cell repertoires in COVID-19. This CDR3 has 16 residues. V gave up 2 bases and J gave up 0 bases, with 8 bases separating them. In germline, CDR1 is SGHTA, CDR2 FQGNSA. The TCR originated in a human donor in a cohort sampled during active COVID-19. The chain links TRBV7-2 to TRBJ1-6; D is undetermined. Sequences were obtained from peripheral blood. CDR3 sequence reads: CASSLFVYSYNSPLHF. The CDR3 coding sequence is TGTGCCAGCAGCTTATTTGTCTACTCCTATAATTCACCCCTCCACTTT.